This entry describes one T cell receptor beta chain. The antigen is not known. This specimen belongs to a study of T cell responses to AZD1222 COVID-19 vaccine. TCRdb keeps only in-frame clones here, not all; method: immunoSEQ multiplex PCR. The sample contains about 79,000 clones, around 82% of which appear only once. General study points: Spike-wide coverage was observed for vaccine-associated CD4 TCRs, with dominant responses at 160-218 and 743-854.

This clonotype was sampled from an adult in good health. The sequencing here drew on peripheral blood, taken on day 0 of AZD1222 vaccination.

CDR3 bases: TGTGCCAGCAGCTTAACAGCGGGGAGGCTAGCGGGAGGCGGGAATGAGCAGTTCTTC. Its translation is CASSLTAGRLAGGGNEQFF. The chain joins TRBV7-2 to TRBJ2-1; 11 positions agree with TRBD2. The CDR3 is made up of 19 amino acids. Trimming at V came to 2 bases and at J to 7 bases, leaving 16 bases not matched to a gene. CDR1 is SGHTA and CDR2 is FQGNSA in the germline V gene.